The entry below describes one T cell receptor beta chain. It lacks a known antigen. No clone much larger than this one lies a single base away; base qualities are absent. Whole blood was collected in K2EDTA tubes by collaborating institutions according to the institutions' own protocols. For TCRbeta analysis, collaborators shipped samples in one of three forms: frozen whole blood, isolated PBMCs, or DNA extracted from either of those sample types. This sample stems from a study of blood T cell repertoires in COVID-19 (dated by TCRdb to between 2020 and 2021). For context, the study as a whole: Samples from collaborators originated in the United States, Italy and Spain and spanned both the acute and convalescent phases of COVID-19. The prospective study material was composed of cDNA or gDNA derived from T cells, B-cell-depleted T cells, or PBMCs. Where HLA class I and class II types were available, the types were taken from metadata supplied by the sample provider, not from assay-based typing. The sample metadata nearly always contained a de-identified subject ID, COVID-19 status, age in years and sex. Deeply sampled blood TCRbeta repertoires from subjects exposed to, actively infected with, or recovered from COVID-19 were included in the dataset. The repertoires were released in a freely available public database intended as a resource for research on the immune response to SARS-CoV-2. Samples came from the ongoing ImmuneRACE study (first 160 participants) plus 1,254 subjects from 6 global collaborators.

General study outcomes and caveats: The quantity of clinical and demographic metadata differed by source and by participant and was supplied without curation.

TCRbeta CDR3 regions were amplified from genomic DNA using the immunoSEQ Assay, a bias-controlled multiplex PCR. From the authors' description of their analysis: Nucleated cell counts per sample were estimated from amplification of reference gene primers within the assay. To quantify the absolute abundance of each unique TCRbeta CDR3 rearrangement, sequence reads were collapsed and filtered. For each sample, productive Simpson clonality was calculated as the square root of Simpson's diversity index over productive rearrangements. TCRdb stores this immuneACCESS table with in-frame sequences only. Part of the clones is absent; in the studies checked, under half of the shortfall reflects unresolved V genes, and no reason is known for the rest. V and J calls and clone size come straight from that table; D and trimming were deduced from the DNA. Present in this sample are about 250,000 clones, more than 85% of which were seen just once. The ten largest clonotypes hold about 0.8% of the sample.

The CDR3 contains 13 residues, cysteine and phenylalanine counted. The DNA shown is the 39-base CDR3, in frame from base 1. Based on the germline V gene (reference sequence), the CDR1 and CDR2 sequences are SEHNR and FQNEAQ. The V and J ends are trimmed by 6 bases and 10 bases, leaving 19 bases between them. The TCR was taken from a man aged 25-40 years with acute or convalescent COVID-19. The sample taken for sequencing was peripheral blood. The chain uses TRBV7-9 and TRBJ2-7; confidence is insufficient to name the D gene. The nucleotide sequence is given as TGTGCCAGCAGTCCCAACCCCCAGCGAATCCAGTACTTC. This sequence encodes CASSPNPQRIQYF.